This T cell receptor (beta chain) came from a study of shared clonotypes between healthy human individuals. The wider study: CD8 memory received one plate per donor, CD8 naive two, CD4 memory three and CD4 naive three. Whole-study findings and limits: When compared with the clonotypes that were shared by all four sorted-subset donors, the non-shared clonotypes turned out to have lower generation probabilities.

Points on this clone: Its antigen remains unknown.

Several immunoSEQ plates received, in even portions, the genomic DNA of each subset. In the original processing: Filtering of immunoSEQ junctional sequences could not match full-length read filtering. Clones were sequenced by immunoSEQ multiplex PCR, and TCRdb holds only the in-frame ones, with some missing. V and J calls and clone size come straight from that table; D and trimming were deduced from the DNA. Here the sample spans about 1.5 million clones, 95% to 99% being singletons. Germline V gene sequence: CDR1 SQVTM, CDR2 ANQGSEA. The CDR3 is 12 residues long. The germline V and J ends were trimmed by 4 bases and 0 bases, with 7 bases remaining between them.

The chain employs TRBV29-1 and TRBJ2-7; D is unresolved. Sample: naive CD4+ T cells sorted from blood. Regarding subset: CD45RA+ positively selected. The TCR sequence derives from a man aged 25-45 years in good health. The CDR3, as DNA: TGCAGCGTTGCTCCCAGCTCCTACGAGCAGTACTTC. It yields the protein CSVAPSSYEQYF.